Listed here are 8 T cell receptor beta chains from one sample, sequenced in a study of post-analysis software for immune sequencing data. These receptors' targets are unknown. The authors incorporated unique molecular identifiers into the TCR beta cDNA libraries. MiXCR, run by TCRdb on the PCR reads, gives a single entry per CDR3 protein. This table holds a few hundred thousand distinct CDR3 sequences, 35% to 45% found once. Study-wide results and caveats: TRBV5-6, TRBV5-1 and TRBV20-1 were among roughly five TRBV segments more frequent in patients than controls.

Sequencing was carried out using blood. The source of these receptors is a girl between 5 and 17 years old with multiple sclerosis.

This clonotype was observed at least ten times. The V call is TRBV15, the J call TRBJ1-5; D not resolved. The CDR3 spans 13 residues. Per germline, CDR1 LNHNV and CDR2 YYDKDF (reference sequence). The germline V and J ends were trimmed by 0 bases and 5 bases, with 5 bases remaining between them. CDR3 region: CATSREPDQPQHF. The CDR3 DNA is TGTGCCACCAGCAGAGAGCCGGATCAGCCCCAGCATTTT.

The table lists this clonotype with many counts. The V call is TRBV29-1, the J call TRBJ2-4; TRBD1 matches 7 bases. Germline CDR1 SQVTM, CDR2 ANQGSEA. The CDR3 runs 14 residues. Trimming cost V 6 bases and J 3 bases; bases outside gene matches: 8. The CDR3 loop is CSVVDRARKNIQYF. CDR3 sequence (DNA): TGCAGCGTCGTAGACAGGGCTCGCAAAAACATTCAGTACTTC.

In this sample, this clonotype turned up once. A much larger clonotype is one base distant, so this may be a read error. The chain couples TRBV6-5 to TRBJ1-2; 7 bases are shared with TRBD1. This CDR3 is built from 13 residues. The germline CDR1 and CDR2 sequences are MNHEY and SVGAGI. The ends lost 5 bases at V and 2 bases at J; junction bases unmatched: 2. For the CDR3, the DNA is TGTGCCAGCAGTGAGGACAGGAACTATGGCTACACCTTC. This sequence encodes CASSEDRNYGYTF.

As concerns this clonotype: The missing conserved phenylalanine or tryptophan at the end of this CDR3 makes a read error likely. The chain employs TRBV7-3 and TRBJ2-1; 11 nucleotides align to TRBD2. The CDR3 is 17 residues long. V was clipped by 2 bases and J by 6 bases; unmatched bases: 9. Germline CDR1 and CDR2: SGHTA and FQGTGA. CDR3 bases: TGTGCCAGCAGCTTAGTACCGACCGGGACTAGCGGCAATGAGCAGTTCTTA. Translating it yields CASSLVPTGTSGNEQFL.

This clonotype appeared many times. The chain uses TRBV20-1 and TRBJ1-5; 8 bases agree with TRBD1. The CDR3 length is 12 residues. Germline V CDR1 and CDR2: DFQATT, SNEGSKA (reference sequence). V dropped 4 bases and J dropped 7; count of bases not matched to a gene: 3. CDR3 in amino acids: CSATGGQQPQHF. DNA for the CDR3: TGCAGTGCTACAGGGGGCCAACAGCCCCAGCATTTT.

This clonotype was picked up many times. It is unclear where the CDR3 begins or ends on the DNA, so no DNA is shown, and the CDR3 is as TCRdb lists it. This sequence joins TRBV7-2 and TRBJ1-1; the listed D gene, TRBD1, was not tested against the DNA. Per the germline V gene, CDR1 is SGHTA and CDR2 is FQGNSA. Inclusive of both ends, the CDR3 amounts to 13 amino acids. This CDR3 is CASSSSWGREAFF.

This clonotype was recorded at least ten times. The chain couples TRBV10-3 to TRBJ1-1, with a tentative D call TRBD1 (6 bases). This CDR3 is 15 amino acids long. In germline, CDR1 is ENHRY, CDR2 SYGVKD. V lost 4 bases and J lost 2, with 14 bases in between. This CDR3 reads CAISAPGTINTEAFF. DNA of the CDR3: TGTGCCATCAGTGCCCCTGGGACAATCAACACTGAAGCTTTCTTT.

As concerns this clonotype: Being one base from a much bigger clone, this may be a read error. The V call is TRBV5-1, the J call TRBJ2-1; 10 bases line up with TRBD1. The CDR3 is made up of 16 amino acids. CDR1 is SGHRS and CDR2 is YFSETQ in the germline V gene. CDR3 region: CASSYTGTGALNGQFF. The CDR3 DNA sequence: TGCGCCAGCAGCTATACCGGGACAGGGGCCCTCAATGGGCAGTTCTTC.